This T cell receptor beta chain appears in the sequencing data of a study of T cell repertoires in ileal Crohn's disease. The wider study: Operated complications were stricturing disease (approximately 61%) and penetrating disease (about 40%).

As to this clone: The antigen remains undetermined.

Profiling relied on immunoSEQ multiplex PCR, and the TCRdb table lists in-frame clones only, not all of them. The profile shows about 30,000 clones, about 81% of them singletons. Regarding the study as a whole: Clonal expansions were more frequent in active smokers than non-smokers at surgery. Clonality above 26.8% at surgery always came with endoscopic recurrence.

The germline V and J ends were trimmed by 3 bases and 0 bases, with 5 bases remaining between them. This CDR3 is 13 amino acids long. CDR1 is KGHSH, CDR2 LQKENI, per germline. The sample consisted of ileal tissue. The receptor comes from an adult with Crohn's disease. The chain employs TRBV18 and TRBJ1-1; no clear D gene. The CDR3 nucleotides read TGTGCCAGCTCACCTAACTTGAACACTGAAGCTTTCTTT. Translation: CASSPNLNTEAFF.